This passage covers 4 T cell receptor beta chains from one sample sequenced in a study of CXCR4 blockade with PD-1 therapy in pancreatic cancer. The method was immunoSEQ multiplex PCR; TCRdb's version includes in-frame clones alone and lacks a portion of them. The sample records about 15,000 clones, around 70% being singletons. Material: tumor tissue. Every receptor here comes from a human donor with pancreatic ductal adenocarcinoma.

J is TRBJ2-3 and V is TRBV28; D is perhaps TRBD1 (6 bases). Germline V lookup: CDR1 MDHEN, CDR2 SYDVKM. The CDR3 is 15 amino acids. Trimming cost V 2 bases and J 6 bases, with 15 bases left between them. This CDR3 is CASSLGRRGHDTQYF. CDR3 in DNA: TGTGCCAGCAGTTTAGGTCGCAGGGGACATGATACGCAGTATTTT.

J is TRBJ2-1 and V is TRBV29-1, with D possibly being TRBD2 (5 bases). In germline, CDR1 is SQVTM, CDR2 ANQGSEA. This CDR3 has 17 residues. V was clipped by 1 base and J by 4 bases, with 20 bases between them. The CDR3 region has the DNA TGCAGCGTTGAAGTGCCTCGCAGTTTTCGGAGGTACAATGAGCAGTTCTTC. It translates to CSVEVPRSFRRYNEQFF.

The chain is built from TRBV14 and TRBJ2-7, with D perhaps TRBD2 (5 bases). V lost 4 bases and J lost 6, with 16 bases in between. The V gene's germline CDR1 is SGHDN and CDR2 FVKESK. The length of the CDR3 is 14 residues. CDR3 amino acids: CASSPQRAGSEQYF. The CDR3 nucleotides are TGTGCCAGCAGCCCGCAGAGGGCGGGTTCCGAGCAGTACTTC.

The chain carries TRBV29-1 and TRBJ2-1; 8 positions match TRBD1. The germline V gene has CDR1 SQVTM and CDR2 ANQGSEA. The CDR3 is 14 residues long. Losses at the gene ends were 4 bases for V and 5 bases for J; bases not matched to a gene: 7. CDR3 sequence reads: CSVASTGVNNEQFF. The CDR3, as DNA: TGCAGCGTTGCCTCGACAGGGGTGAACAATGAGCAGTTCTTC.